These 5 T cell receptor beta chains originate from one sample sequenced in a study of beta chain features in type 1 diabetes. General study results and limits: When Type 1 diabetes patients were examined, their TCRB CDR3s proved moderately but significantly shorter in all four CD4+ subsets.

Expressed TCRB transcripts got sequenced, as all isolated RNA was reverse transcribed. Using immunoSEQ multiplex PCR, the repertoire was profiled, and TCRdb retains in-frame clones only, with some absent. The profile shows more than 300,000 clones, over 8.5% of them singletons. For these receptors, no antigen is known. Sequencing was performed on central memory CD4+ T cells from blood. The receptors derive from a young man with type 1 diabetes.

This clone was found a few times. The chain combines TRBV7-2 with TRBJ1-2, with 7 bases identical to TRBD1. V trimming: 5 bases; J trimming: 5 bases; junction bases outside the gene matches: 8. The CDR3 runs 14 residues. The germline V gene encodes CDR1 SGHTA and CDR2 FQGNSA. DNA of the CDR3: TGTGCCAGCAGCCAAATTGGGACAGCTTATGGCTACACCTTC. It codes for CASSQIGTAYGYTF.

This clone has only a few counts. The genes are TRBV6-5 and TRBJ1-5; D not resolved. V lost 5 bases to trimming and J lost 5 bases, with 13 bases between them. Germline-derived CDR1 and CDR2 are MNHEY and SVGAGI. The CDR3 covers 14 residues. Written as DNA, the CDR3 is TGTGCCAGCAGTACGCCCGGCGGTGATCAGCCCCAGCATTTT. Protein: CASSTPGGDQPQHF.

The V call is TRBV28, the J call TRBJ2-6; the match to TRBD1 covers 7 bases. Germline values: CDR1 MDHEN, CDR2 SYDVKM. CDR3 length equals 16 residues. J lost 1 base, V lost 4 bases, and 4 bases had no gene match. CDR3 loop: CASSSSGGSGANVLTF. The CDR3, as DNA: TGTGCCAGCAGTTCATCAGGGGGATCTGGGGCCAACGTCCTGACTTTC.

This clone has at least ten counts. This rearrangement joins TRBV15 to TRBJ2-4; no reliable D call. Between the trimmed V and J ends, which lost 1 base and 0 bases, there was a span of 7 bases. In germline, CDR1 is LNHNV, CDR2 YYDKDF (reference sequence). CDR3 length equals 15 residues. The CDR3, as DNA: TGTGCCACCAGCAGAGTGCATGGAGCCAAAAACATTCAGTACTTC. Protein: CATSRVHGAKNIQYF.

The J gene is TRBJ1-1, the V gene TRBV4-3; possible D gene TRBD1, 5 bases. In germline, CDR1 is LGHNA, CDR2 YSLEER. The CDR3 loop spans 14 amino acids. Trimming removed 5 bases from V and 3 bases from J, with 13 bases in between. CDR3 amino acids: CASSTQGFDTEAFF. CDR3 DNA sequence: TGCGCCAGCAGCACTCAGGGTTTTGACACTGAAGCTTTCTTT.